This T cell receptor beta chain emerged from a study of radiotherapy plus CTLA-4 blockade in lung cancer. The CDR3 spans 12 residues. Germline V lookup: CDR1 MNHEY, CDR2 SMNVEV (reference sequence). Turning to this clone: One end of the junction is discordant with germline, which a read error may explain.

Profiled with immunoSEQ multiplex PCR; TCRdb holds only in-frame clones, not every one. Here the sample spans around 44,000 clones, roughly 90% being singletons. This rearrangement joins TRBV27 to TRBJ2-7; D unclear. This material consisted of peripheral blood, taken from a patient treated with radiotherapy plus ipilimumab. The TCR sequence derives from a human donor with non-small cell lung cancer that progressed on radiotherapy plus ipilimumab. Some clones in this sample may be carry-over from other donors' samples. The CDR3 is CASSSATGRMDF. CDR3 sequence (DNA): TGTGCCAGCAGTTCCGCGACGGGTAGGATGGACTTC.